The clone carrying this T cell receptor beta chain was seen ten or more times. The data originate from a study of T-cell reconstitution after alpha-beta-depleted transplantation in children. Preparation of the TCRbeta library was carried out with unique molecular identifiers. From the PCR reads, TCRdb called clonotypes with MiXCR, one entry per CDR3 protein. The table includes about 200,000 distinct CDR3 sequences, roughly 6.5% detected once. Germline values: CDR1 SNHLY, CDR2 FYNNEI. The V gene lost 1 base and the J gene lost 0 bases, with 7 bases spanning the gap. This CDR3 has 15 amino acids. The clonotype comes from a girl under two years old with combined immunodeficiency, due to receive a stem cell transplant. Source: PBMCs, taken before TCRalphabeta/CD19-depleted stem cell transplant. The chain couples TRBV2 to TRBJ2-1; D remains unclear. CDR3 nucleotides: TGTGCCAGCAGTGAAGTGACTCGCTCCTACAATGAGCAGTTCTTC. Encoded protein: CASSEVTRSYNEQFF. The full variable domain, completed using reference TRBV2 and TRBJ2-1, is EPEVTQTPSHQVTQMGQEVILRCVPISNHLYFYWYRQILGQKVEFLVSFYNNEISEKSEIFDDQFSVERPDGSNFTLKIRSTKLEDSAMYFCASSEVTRSYNEQFFGPGTRLTVL.